The rows below give T cell receptor beta chains drawn from one sample of a study of T cells in Graves' hyperthyroidism and ophthalmopathy. From the multiplex PCR reads, TCRdb called clonotypes with MiXCR, one entry per CDR3 protein. The data contain 600,000 to 900,000 distinct CDR3 sequences, about a sixth of them singletons. Sequenced material: blood. Every receptor here comes from a man aged 18 to 30 with Graves' hyperthyroidism. Each CDR3 is given with its conserved first and last residue. The D gene is left open where the match is weak. Part of the rows lack a size; the others show once, few, many or a class for expanded clones.

d_gene	abundance	v_gene	j_gene	CDR3nt	CDR3aa
NA	few	TRBV5-5	TRBJ1-1	TGTGCCAGCAGCTCTGTCTTGGGACTGTTGAACACTGAAGCTTTCTTT	CASSSVLGLLNTEAFF
NA	NA	TRBV29-1	TRBJ2-3	TGCAGCGTTGAAGATCTCACAGATACGCAGTATTTT	CSVEDLTDTQYF
NA	many	TRBV6-2/TRBV6-3	TRBJ2-7	TGTGCCAGCAGTACCCGGGTAAGGACCTACGAGCAGTACTTC	CASSTRVRTYEQYF
TRBD2	NA	TRBV20-1	TRBJ2-7	TGCAGTGCTAGAGATGTTGGTAGCGGGAGGTGGTACGAGCAGTACTTC	CSARDVGSGRWYEQYF
NA	NA	TRBV30	TRBJ1-3	TGTGCCTGGCTCGTCTGGAGGGGCACCATATATTTT	CAWLVWRGTIYF
NA	many	TRBV28	TRBJ2-5	TGTGCCAGCAGCCTTATGGGAGGCATTCAAGAGACCCAGTACTTC	CASSLMGGIQETQYF
NA	NA	TRBV2	TRBJ2-7	TGTGCCAGCATTAGAGAAGACGGATCCTACGAGCAGTACTTC	CASIREDGSYEQYF
TRBD2	NA	TRBV15	TRBJ2-1	TGTGCCACCAGCATGGGGGGGATTAGCTCCTACAATGAGCAGTTCTTC	CATSMGGISSYNEQFF
NA	NA	TRBV24-1	TRBJ2-2	TGTGCCACCAGTGGAACAGGAACGAACACCGGGGAGCTGTTTTTT	CATSGTGTNTGELFF
NA	NA	TRBV14	TRBJ2-3	TGTGCCAGCAGCCAAGACGGGGTTGCAGATACGCAGTATTTT	CASSQDGVADTQYF
TRBD2	many	TRBV6-2/TRBV6-3	TRBJ2-3	TGTGCCAGCAGTTACTCGACTAGCGGGAGATCCACAGATACGCAGTATTTT	CASSYSTSGRSTDTQYF
TRBD2	few	TRBV19	TRBJ2-7	TGTGCCAGTAGTATAGTGCGCGGGAGCTCCTACGAGCAGTACTTC	CASSIVRGSSYEQYF
NA	NA	TRBV20-1	TRBJ2-2	TGCAGTGCTAGAGATCCTCGGCACACCGGGGAGCTGTTTTTT	CSARDPRHTGELFF
TRBD2	NA	TRBV20-1	TRBJ2-1	TGCAGTGCTAGAGTCTCGAGCGGGAGAGGTTTGGACAATGAGCAGTTCTTC	CSARVSSGRGLDNEQFF
NA	few	TRBV30	TRBJ2-7	TGTGCCTGGAGTGTTGGCAATCTCGAGCAGTACTTC	CAWSVGNLEQYF
NA	many	TRBV12-3/TRBV12-4	TRBJ2-1	TGTGCCAGCAGTCCCACAGGGTCGGCTTGGACCTACAATGAGCAGTTCTTC	CASSPTGSAWTYNEQFF
TRBD1	many	TRBV28	TRBJ1-1	TGTGCCAGCAGTTTAGGGACAGGCGAATTCACTGAAGCTTTCTTT	CASSLGTGEFTEAFF
TRBD1	many	TRBV25-1	TRBJ2-5	TGTGCCAGCAGTGATTTGGGGACAGGGGACGAGACCCAGTACTTC	CASSDLGTGDETQYF
NA	many	TRBV6-1	TRBJ2-3	TGTGCCAGCAGTTTCGCGGGAAGGGGCACAGATACGCAGTATTTT	CASSFAGRGTDTQYF
TRBD2	many	TRBV28	TRBJ2-5	TGTGCCAGCAGTCCTCTACTAGCGGGGATCCAAGAGACCCAGTACTTC	CASSPLLAGIQETQYF
NA	few	TRBV7-2	TRBJ2-5	TGTGCCAGCATCCAAGAGCTAGTCGGGGAGACCCAGTACTTC	CASIQELVGETQYF
TRBD2	many	TRBV6-6	TRBJ2-7	TGTGCCAGCAGTTACCTAGCGGGGGGTAACTACGAGCAGTACTTC	CASSYLAGGNYEQYF
NA	NA	TRBV7-8	TRBJ1-6	TGTGCCAGCAGCTTAGTTCCCTCCTATAATTCACCCCTCCACTTT	CASSLVPSYNSPLHF
TRBD1	few	TRBV9	TRBJ2-1	TGTGCCAGCAGTTTACGGGACAGGGGGCGCGATGAGCAGTTCTTC	CASSLRDRGRDEQFF
NA	few	TRBV6-2/TRBV6-3	TRBJ2-2	TGTGCCAGCAGTACGCACAGGGTTGGCGGGGAGCTGTTTTTT	CASSTHRVGGELFF
TRBD2	many	TRBV30	TRBJ2-3	TGTGCCTGGAGTGTACAACGGCGGGAGGTCGGACTGGGGTCGCAGTATTTT	CAWSVQRREVGLGSQYF
NA	once	TRBV7-2	TRBJ2-7	TGTGCCAGCAGCTCAGGGTTCTTCGGGTACTACGAGCAGTACTTC	CASSSGFFGYYEQYF
NA	few	TRBV9	TRBJ1-1	TGTGCCAGCAGCGCCGGTCACATCACGGACGCTTTCGAGGGGACTGAAGCTTTCTTT	CASSAGHITDAFEGTEAFF
NA	NA	TRBV2	TRBJ2-6	TGTGCCAGCATCCAGCAGGTCTCTGGGGCCAACGTCCTGACTTTC	CASIQQVSGANVLTF
NA	many	TRBV28	TRBJ1-4	TGTGCCAGCAGTTCCAGGGACGGGGCTGACAATGAAAAACTGTTTTTT	CASSSRDGADNEKLFF
NA	NA	TRBV20-1	TRBJ2-7	TGCAGTGCGCGAGACCCGGACTTCGGCGTCGAGCAGTACTTC	CSARDPDFGVEQYF
NA	few	TRBV27	TRBJ1-1	TGTGCCAGCAGAGTTCGACGTGGGGCGATGAACACTGAAGCTTTCTTT	CASRVRRGAMNTEAFF
TRBD1	few	TRBV9	TRBJ1-3	TGTGCCAGCAGCGTAGGGGCAGGGGGCTCTGGAAACACCATATATTTT	CASSVGAGGSGNTIYF
TRBD2	few	TRBV7-9	TRBJ2-1	TGTGCCAGCAGCTTAGCTGTCTCACCGGGACTAGCGGCAAATGAGCAGTTCTTC	CASSLAVSPGLAANEQFF
NA	NA	TRBV28	TRBJ2-6	TGTGCCAGCAGTTTTCGTGGTGGGGCCAACGTCCTGACTTTC	CASSFRGGANVLTF
NA	NA	TRBV6-2/TRBV6-3	TRBJ1-2	TGTGCCAGCAGTTACACCGGGGGAAACTATGGCTACACCTTC	CASSYTGGNYGYTF
NA	NA	TRBV19	TRBJ2-3	TGTGCCAGTAGTACTAGCAGGGCGGGCACAGATACGCAGTATTTT	CASSTSRAGTDTQYF
NA	NA	TRBV20-1	TRBJ2-5	TGCAGTGCCCTCCCCGACCCAGCCGAGGAGACCCAGTACTTC	CSALPDPAEETQYF
NA	NA	TRBV9	TRBJ1-2	TGTGCCAGCAGCGCGACAGTGAACTATGGCTACACCTTC	CASSATVNYGYTF
NA	NA	TRBV12-3/TRBV12-4	TRBJ1-5	TGTGCCAGCACCCCCGGGGTGGCTAGCAATCAGCCCCAGCATTTT	CASTPGVASNQPQHF
TRBD1	NA	TRBV20-1	TRBJ2-5	TGCAGTGCTTCACCGGGACAGGGCGGGGAGACCCAGTACTTC	CSASPGQGGETQYF